These 4 T cell receptor beta chains came from one sample sequenced in a study of PD-1 blockade in classical Hodgkin lymphoma (TCRdb year 2020). The method was the immunoSEQ multiplex PCR assay. Imported from immuneACCESS, the table was reduced by TCRdb to in-frame sequences with V and J called. These copies leave out some clones; in studies compared against another copy, an unresolved V gene accounts for under half, and the cause of the remainder is not known. This sample lists about 64,000 clones; more than 80% were detected once. Together, the top ten hold around 8% of the sample. Sample time point, as interpreted from the label and publication: cycle 4 day 1 (C4D1), after 6 weeks of nivolumab. All trial patients had relapsed after autologous stem cell transplantation, with cohorts A, B and C differing in prior brentuximab vedotin exposure. Sequenced here: peripheral blood mononuclear cells (PBMCs), sampled before the fourth cycle of nivolumab. These receptors were taken from a human donor with classical Hodgkin lymphoma.

This chain joins TRBV9 and TRBJ1-1; no clear D. Germline lookup yields CDR1 SGDLS and CDR2 YYNGEE. V gave up 6 bases and J gave up 4 bases, with 10 bases separating them. There are 12 residues in the CDR3. The CDR3 reads CASTALGTEAFF. CDR3 coding DNA: TGTGCCAGCACCGCTTTGGGCACTGAAGCTTTCTTT.

The V call is TRBV5-1, the J call TRBJ2-5; 9 bases align to TRBD1. The trim removed 7 bases at V and 5 bases at J, leaving 6 bases unmatched. Germline V CDR1 and CDR2: SGHRS, YFSETQ. This CDR3 spans 13 amino acids. This chain's CDR3 is CASGQGREETQYF. CDR3 DNA: TGCGCCAGCGGACAGGGGCGGGAGGAGACCCAGTACTTC. The full variable domain, with the rest looked up from reference TRBV5-1 and TRBJ2-5, is KAGVTQTPRYLIKTRGQQVTLSCSPISGHRSVSWYQQTPGQGLQFLFEYFSETQRNKGNFPGRFSGRQFSNSRSEMNVSTLELGDSALYLCASGQGREETQYFGPGTRLLVL.

V is TRBV4-1 and J is TRBJ1-1, with 8 positions matching TRBD1. The V gene's germline CDR1 is MGHRA and CDR2 YSYEKL. Trimming cost V 1 base and J 0 bases; bases outside gene matches: 10. The length of the CDR3 is 18 residues. DNA for the CDR3: TGCGCCAGCAGCCAAGGGGCCGGGACAGGAATAATGAACACTGAAGCTTTCTTT. As protein: CASSQGAGTGIMNTEAFF.

This chain connects TRBV19 to TRBJ2-2, with no clear D. V was clipped by 7 bases and J by 6 bases, with 12 bases between them. Germline loops: CDR1 LNHDA, CDR2 SQIVND (reference sequence). The CDR3 sequence is 13 residues long. CDR3 region: CASTLRQPGELFF. CDR3 coding DNA: TGTGCCAGTACCCTCCGCCAGCCCGGGGAGCTGTTTTTT.